A single sample gave rise to the 18 T cell receptor beta chains below, sequenced in a study of blood T cells in healthy people across ages. Then a second PCR, running about 6 to 12 cycles, was carried out with a sample-barcoded 5' primer and a J-beta primer mix. TCRdb reprocessed the 5' RACE reads via MiXCR and lists one record per CDR3 protein. The data show hundreds of thousands of distinct CDR3 sequences, more than 20% seen once. Sequencing was carried out using blood. The receptors come from a man between 70 and 80 years old in good health.

The chain recombines TRBV3-1 with TRBJ1-2, with D unresolved. V was cut by 8 bases and J by 7 bases, with 14 bases left in between. Germline V gene data show CDR1 as LGHDT and CDR2 as YNNKEL (reference sequence). The CDR3 runs 12 residues. The CDR3 protein is CASLAAGTGYTF. Here the CDR3 DNA reads TGTGCCAGCCTGGCGGCGGGAACTGGCTACACCTTC.

A word on this clonotype: Sequence at one end of the junction differs from germline and may be a read error. The J gene is TRBJ2-3, the V gene TRBV14; D call uncertain. Germline CDR1 is SGHDN and CDR2 is FVKESK. This CDR3 is built from 15 residues. The CDR3 coding sequence is TGTGCCAGCAGCCAAGATCTTAAGGGCACAGATACGCCGTATTTT. It translates to CASSQDLKGTDTPYF.

This clonotype was detected many times. This rearrangement joins TRBV12-3 or TRBV12-4 to TRBJ2-7; D is undetermined. Trimming took off 0 bases at V and 2 bases at J, with 8 bases between the two ends. The CDR3 covers 14 residues. CDR3: CASSLASPAYEQYF. The CDR3 DNA reads TGTGCCAGCAGTTTAGCGTCGCCGGCCTACGAGCAGTACTTC.

This clonotype was seen more than once but under ten times. The CDR3 region has the DNA TGCAGTGCTAGCCTTCTAGCGCCGCAGTACTTC. This encodes CSASLLAPQYF. The V gene is TRBV20-1, the J gene TRBJ2-5; possibly TRBD2 for D (6 bases). Germline CDR1 is DFQATT and CDR2 is SNEGSKA (reference sequence). Trimming took 3 bases from V and 11 from J, leaving 13 bases between them. The CDR3 totals 11 residues.

The chain has TRBV29-1 and TRBJ1-2; D gene ambiguous. Germline V CDR1 and CDR2: SQVTM, ANQGSEA. The CDR3 is 12 amino acids. Trimming removed 4 bases at V and 3 bases at J, with 9 bases between. The CDR3 here is CSVAFGDYGYTF. CDR3 nucleotide sequence: TGCAGCGTTGCTTTTGGAGACTATGGCTACACCTTC.

This clonotype was detected many times. V is TRBV5-1 and J is TRBJ2-5; 8 bases fit TRBD1. Germline CDR1 SGHRS, CDR2 YFSETQ. The CDR3 covers 15 residues. Trimming cost V 4 bases and J 3 bases; bases outside gene matches: 8. As DNA, the CDR3 is TGCGCCAGCAGCACGAATGGACAGGGAAAAGAGACCCAGTACTTC. As protein: CASSTNGQGKETQYF.

The chain couples TRBV20-1 to TRBJ2-5; 9 bases align to TRBD2. This CDR3 contains 15 residues. Germline values: CDR1 DFQATT, CDR2 SNEGSKA (reference sequence). V lost 3 bases, J lost 2 bases, and 7 bases stayed unmatched. DNA for the CDR3: TGCAGTGCTAGCCCGACTAGCGGAACACAAGAGACCCAGTACTTC. This codes for CSASPTSGTQETQYF.

J is TRBJ2-7 and V is TRBV14, with D tentatively TRBD2 (5 bases). Germline values: CDR1 SGHDN, CDR2 FVKESK. This CDR3 contains 15 residues. V was clipped by 1 base and J by 7 bases, with 17 bases between them. CDR3 DNA: TGTGCCAGCAGCCAAGGAAGCGGTAACCCGGCGGAGCAGTACTTC. Its protein product is CASSQGSGNPAEQYF.

Many counts were recorded for this clonotype. The gene calls are TRBV3-1 and TRBJ2-5, with TRBD1 identical over 9 bases. Trimming cost V 1 base and J 4 bases; bases outside gene matches: 13. CDR1 is LGHDT and CDR2 is YNNKEL in the germline V gene (reference sequence). The CDR3 is 18 amino acids. CDR3 nucleotides: TGTGCCAGCAGCCAAGGTAACTCCGGGACAGGGATAGGAGAGACCCAGTACTTC. The encoded protein is CASSQGNSGTGIGETQYF.

This clonotype has just one count. V and J are TRBV15 and TRBJ1-1; D is unclear. Germline CDR1 and CDR2: LNHNV and YYDKDF (reference sequence). V shed 0 bases and J shed 1 base, with 6 bases lying between them. CDR3 size: 14 residues. This chain's CDR3 is CATSRDQENTEAFF. The DNA for the CDR3 is TGTGCCACCAGCAGAGATCAAGAGAACACTGAAGCTTTCTTT.

The rearrangement links TRBV4-1 to TRBJ2-7; D possibly corresponds to TRBD2 (6 bases). V was pared by 0 bases and J by 0 bases, with 15 bases between. This CDR3 contains 17 residues. Germline CDR1 and CDR2: MGHRA and YSYEKL. CDR3 sequence reads: CASSQDVGTLSSYEQYF. CDR3 DNA sequence: TGCGCCAGCAGCCAAGATGTCGGGACTCTAAGCTCCTACGAGCAGTACTTC.

This clonotype has ten or more counts. This chain uses TRBV28 with TRBJ1-5; no clear D. This CDR3 has 15 amino acids. Trimming cost V 5 bases and J 1 base, with 12 bases left between them. From germline, CDR1 is MDHEN and CDR2 SYDVKM. CDR3 in amino acids: CASSPTGSSNQPQHF. The DNA of the CDR3 is TGTGCCAGCAGTCCCACGGGTAGCAGCAATCAGCCCCAGCATTTT.

This chain links TRBV4-1 with TRBJ2-6, with D tentatively TRBD1 (5 bases). CDR1 and CDR2 (germline): MGHRA, YSYEKL. Trimming shortened V by 0 bases and J by 0 bases, and 6 bases separated the two germline ends. The CDR3 consists of 16 residues. This CDR3 is CASSQDDSSGANVLTF. CDR3 DNA sequence: TGCGCCAGCAGCCAAGACGACAGCTCTGGGGCCAACGTCCTGACTTTC.

V gene TRBV5-1 combines with J gene TRBJ2-5, with a weak D call TRBD1 (6 bases). The CDR3 extends over 16 amino acids. V lost 1 base, J lost 5 bases, and 18 bases lay in between. The germline gives CDR1 SGHRS, CDR2 YFSETQ. CDR3 loop: CASSLLGAPTRETQYF. Here the CDR3 DNA reads TGCGCCAGCAGCTTGTTGGGGGCCCCGACAAGGGAGACCCAGTACTTC.

This chain joins TRBV27 and TRBJ2-5; 7 bases match TRBD1. This CDR3 has 13 amino acids. Germline V gene lookup returns CDR1 MNHEY and CDR2 SMNVEV (reference sequence). V lost 5 bases to trimming and J lost 7 bases; unmatched junction nucleotides: 7. The CDR3 loop is CASSRGQVGTQYF. CDR3 DNA: TGTGCCAGCAGTCGAGGACAGGTCGGGACCCAGTACTTC.

This rearrangement joins TRBV11-2 to TRBJ2-1, with D possibly TRBD2 on 6 matching bases. The germline CDR1 and CDR2 sequences are SGHAT and FQNNGV. The CDR3 covers 17 residues. The ends were cut back, 5 bases at V and 5 bases at J, with 22 bases in the middle. CDR3 bases: TGTGCCAGCAGCCCGACAATTTATAGCGGAGGGCACAATGAGCAGTTCTTC. It translates to CASSPTIYSGGHNEQFF.

This clonotype was counted at least ten times. The V call is TRBV20-1, the J call TRBJ2-1; no reliable D call. The germline V gene encodes CDR1 DFQATT and CDR2 SNEGSKA (reference sequence). The CDR3 loop spans 13 amino acids. Trimming took 3 bases from V and 9 from J, leaving 15 bases between them. In DNA form, the CDR3 reads TGCAGTGCTAGGGACGACCGCATCCGTGAGCAGTTCTTC. As protein: CSARDDRIREQFF.

This clonotype was seen more than once but under ten times. V gene TRBV3-1 combines with J gene TRBJ2-7; 12 bases line up with TRBD1. V was clipped by 6 bases and J by 6 bases; unmatched bases: 6. In germline, CDR1 is LGHDT, CDR2 YNNKEL (reference sequence). The CDR3 runs 14 residues. CDR3 sequence: CASSYGTGGAEQYF. CDR3 coding DNA: TGTGCCAGCAGTTACGGGACAGGGGGCGCCGAGCAGTACTTC.